This TCR beta chain is from a study of T cells in localized non-small cell lung cancer. With regard to this clone: Its antigen is unidentified.

The protocol was immunoSEQ multiplex PCR, while the TCRdb copy is restricted to in-frame clones and leaves out a portion. The sample gives roughly 70,000 clones, roughly nine tenths of which show up once; 20% to 25% is in the top ten. From germline, CDR1 is KGHSH and CDR2 LQKENI. J lost 6 bases, V lost 4 bases, and 15 bases had no gene match. The CDR3 consists of 16 residues. The study's findings and limits: The tumor had only one region sequenced, so heterogeneity remains possible.

The sample consisted of peripheral blood, taken before any cancer treatment. The receptor was derived from an older male donor with stage III squamous cell lung carcinoma. J is TRBJ2-7 and V is TRBV18; TRBD1 agrees at 7 bases. In nucleotides, the CDR3 is TGTGCCAGCTCACACCGACAGGGAGATGGGTCTGGCGAGCAGTACGTC. Translated, it gives CASSHRQGDGSGEQYV.